The next 30 T cell receptor beta chains were all read from a single sample in a study of T cell responses to AZD1222 COVID-19 vaccine. TCRdb keeps only in-frame clones here, not all; method: immunoSEQ multiplex PCR. This sample has 95,000 to 150,000 clones, with roughly 90% found just once. The source was peripheral blood, collected on day 0 of AZD1222 vaccination. Receptors originate from an adult in good health.

This sequence joins TRBV30 and TRBJ1-1; TRBD1 might be the D (5 bases). The CDR3 has 15 amino acids. The V gene's germline CDR1 is GTSNPN and CDR2 SVGIG (reference sequence). Deletions cut 2 bases from V and 2 bases from J, with 15 bases between. The CDR3 DNA reads as TGTGCCTGGAGTCCCCGGCGGGGCCGTAACACTGAAGCTTTCTTT. This codes for CAWSPRRGRNTEAFF.

The chain's CDR3 is CASSLIGKSSGNTIYF. In nucleotides, the CDR3 is TGCGCCAGCAGCTTGATCGGAAAGAGCTCTGGAAACACCATATATTTT. The chain recombines TRBV5-1 with TRBJ1-3; D is unclear. The germline V gene encodes CDR1 SGHRS and CDR2 YFSETQ. CDR3 length equals 16 residues. The V end lost 1 base, the J end lost 0 bases, and 11 bases lay between the germline ends. Variable domain in full (rest from reference TRBV5-1 and TRBJ1-3): KAGVTQTPRYLIKTRGQQVTLSCSPISGHRSVSWYQQTPGQGLQFLFEYFSETQRNKGNFPGRFSGRQFSNSRSEMNVSTLELGDSALYLCASSLIGKSSGNTIYFGEGSWLTVV.

The V and J genes are TRBV6-5 and TRBJ2-7, with TRBD2 matching 7 bases. Germline CDR1 MNHEY, CDR2 SVGAGI. V lost 3 bases, J lost 5 bases, and 4 bases stayed unmatched. The CDR3 spans 13 residues. CDR3 coding DNA: TGTGCCAGCAGTTATAGGAGCGGGGACGAGCAGTACTTC. Translation gives CASSYRSGDEQYF.

This clone came up a few times. The chain links TRBV11-2 to TRBJ1-1, with D unresolved. Germline V gene sequence: CDR1 SGHAT, CDR2 FQNNGV. The V gene lost 0 bases and the J gene lost 0 bases, with 2 bases spanning the gap. The CDR3 spans 13 residues. The CDR3 loop reads CASSLEMNTEAFF. The CDR3, as DNA: TGTGCCAGCAGCTTAGAGATGAACACTGAAGCTTTCTTT.

The table lists this clone with a count of one. The rearrangement joins TRBV11-2 to TRBJ2-7; D is uncertain. From germline, CDR1 is SGHAT and CDR2 FQNNGV. The V gene lost 1 base and the J gene lost 6 bases, with 16 bases spanning the gap. The CDR3 runs to 15 residues. The CDR3 here is CASSLGYSDRSEQYF. CDR3 nucleotide sequence: TGTGCCAGCAGCTTAGGCTACAGCGATAGGTCCGAGCAGTACTTC.

The rearrangement uses TRBV6-5 and TRBJ1-1, with D possibly being TRBD1 (6 bases). V gave up 9 bases and J gave up 8 bases, with 25 bases separating them. Looked up from germline, CDR1 is MNHEY and CDR2 is SVGAGI. The CDR3 length is 15 residues. The CDR3 spells CASHPSSRTAPEAFF. The DNA for the CDR3 is TGTGCCAGTCATCCATCCTCTCGGACAGCCCCCGAAGCTTTCTTT.

Remarks on this clone: At the DNA level, this CDR3 is encoded by other sequences in the same sample as well. The chain combines TRBV20-1 with TRBJ1-2; no firm D call. The CDR3 sequence is 9 residues long. Germline V gene data show CDR1 as DFQATT and CDR2 as SNEGSKA (reference sequence). V was trimmed by 3 bases and J by 6 bases, leaving 2 bases between them. The CDR3 is CSARDGYTF. Here the CDR3 DNA reads TGCAGTGCTAGGGATGGCTACACCTTC.

To note about this clone: The DNA is omitted, as the CDR3 cannot be located on it reliably, and the CDR3 follows TCRdb's listing. The rearrangement joins TRBV19 to TRBJ1-2. The V gene's germline CDR1 is LNHDA and CDR2 SQIVND (reference sequence). The CDR3 sequence runs 13 residues, both termini included. The CDR3 region is CASTSGGSYGYTF.

This rearrangement joins TRBV5-1 to TRBJ2-4; perhaps TRBD2 as D (5 bases). Trimming stripped 0 bases from V and 7 bases from J, with 11 bases between. This CDR3 region has 14 residues. Germline V lookup: CDR1 SGHRS, CDR2 YFSETQ. The CDR3: CASSLDSGGNIQYF. CDR3 DNA sequence: TGCGCCAGCAGCTTGGACAGCGGTGGGAACATTCAGTACTTC.

This chain links TRBV6-5 with TRBJ2-7; TRBD1 is a possible D gene (7 bases). V lost 6 bases and J 2 bases, leaving 14 bases between the germline ends. This CDR3 comprises 14 residues. The germline V gene has CDR1 MNHEY and CDR2 SVGAGI. As DNA, the CDR3 is TGTGCCAGCAGGCGGGGACAGCCCCCCTACGAGCAGTACTTC. It yields the protein CASRRGQPPYEQYF.

The rearrangement links TRBV3-1 (or the pseudogene TRBV3-2) to TRBJ2-2, with TRBD1 identical over 8 bases. Germline V gene sequence: CDR1 LGHDT, CDR2 YNNKEL (reference sequence). V trimming: 4 bases; J trimming: 2 bases; junction bases outside the gene matches: 3. There are 15 residues in the CDR3. CDR3 residues: CASSRGTGNTGELFF. In DNA form, the CDR3 reads TGTGCCAGCAGCCGCGGGACAGGAAACACCGGGGAGCTGTTTTTT.

This clone was counted only a few times. The chain couples TRBV28 to TRBJ1-2; the D is unclear. Germline CDR1 and CDR2: MDHEN and SYDVKM. The length of the CDR3 is 15 residues. Deletions cut 6 bases from V and 3 bases from J, with 17 bases between. CDR3 amino acids: CASRGAGYGDYGYTF. The CDR3 region has the DNA TGTGCCAGCAGGGGAGCTGGGTATGGCGACTATGGCTACACCTTC.

The genes are TRBV6-5 and TRBJ1-2; TRBD1 is a possible D gene (5 bases). Between the trimmed V and J ends, which lost 7 bases and 4 bases, there was a span of 16 bases. The CDR3 is 14 residues long. CDR1 and CDR2 from the germline V gene are MNHEY and SVGAGI. CDR3 DNA sequence: TGTGCCAGCAAGTTTACGGCAGGGTCCTATGGCTACACCTTC. It is translated as CASKFTAGSYGYTF.

This clone was counted once. The V gene is TRBV28, the J gene TRBJ1-3; possible D gene TRBD1, 5 bases. V shed 5 bases and J shed 0 bases, with 5 bases lying between them. The CDR3 covers 13 residues. CDR1 and CDR2 (germline): MDHEN, SYDVKM. The chain's CDR3 is CASSDSSGNTIYF. CDR3 bases: TGTGCCAGCAGTGACAGCTCTGGAAACACCATATATTTT.

The chain recombines TRBV7-9 with TRBJ2-3, with 8 positions matching TRBD2. V lost 5 bases and J lost 0; bases outside the gene matches: 7. The CDR3 spans 16 residues. Germline CDR1 reads SEHNR; CDR2 reads FQNEAQ (reference sequence). Here the CDR3 DNA reads TGTGCCAGCAGCCCCACTAGCGGCCTTAGCACAGATACGCAGTATTTT. Its translation is CASSPTSGLSTDTQYF. The full variable domain, rest sourced from reference TRBV7-9 and TRBJ2-3, is DTGVSQNPRHKITKRGQNVTFRCDPISEHNRLYWYRQTLGQGPEFLTYFQNEAQLEKSRLLSDRFSAERPKGSFSTLEIQRTEQGDSAMYLCASSPTSGLSTDTQYFGPGTRLTVL.

The chain couples TRBV7-9 to TRBJ2-5; maybe TRBD2 (7 bases). Looked up from germline, CDR1 is SEHNR and CDR2 is FQNEAQ (reference sequence). CDR3 size: 14 residues. V was pared by 6 bases and J by 4 bases, with 15 bases between. The CDR3 here is CASRGGADGETQYF. In DNA form, the CDR3 reads TGTGCCAGCAGAGGGGGGGCCGATGGAGAGACCCAGTACTTC. The full variable domain, completed using reference TRBV7-9 and TRBJ2-5, is DTGVSQNPRHKITKRGQNVTFRCDPISEHNRLYWYRQTLGQGPEFLTYFQNEAQLEKSRLLSDRFSAERPKGSFSTLEIQRTEQGDSAMYLCASRGGADGETQYFGPGTRLLVL.

The chain combines TRBV15 with TRBJ2-5; the match to TRBD2 covers 11 bases. The germline V gene encodes CDR1 LNHNV and CDR2 YYDKDF (reference sequence). The V and J ends lost 2 bases and 5 bases, in that order; junction bases with no gene match: 7. This CDR3 spans 16 amino acids. CDR3 in amino acids: CATSRSLAGGAETQYF. DNA of the CDR3: TGTGCCACCAGCAGATCCCTAGCGGGGGGAGCCGAGACCCAGTACTTC.

This chain joins TRBV6-5 and TRBJ1-2; D perhaps matches TRBD1 (6 bases). The CDR3 runs 13 residues. Trimming shortened V by 7 bases and J by 4 bases, and 13 bases separated the two germline ends. In germline, CDR1 is MNHEY, CDR2 SVGAGI. As DNA, the CDR3 is TGTGCCAGCATCCCCGACAGGCCCTATGGCTACACCTTC. As protein: CASIPDRPYGYTF.

The chain employs TRBV6-4 and TRBJ1-1, with 8 bases fitting TRBD1. This CDR3 region has 14 residues. V lost 5 bases and J lost 1; bases outside the gene matches: 3. Germline CDR1 MRHNA, CDR2 SNTAGT. This CDR3 is CASSLTGANTEAFF. The CDR3 region has the DNA TGTGCCAGCAGTTTGACAGGGGCGAACACTGAAGCTTTCTTT.

The rearrangement links TRBV29-1 to TRBJ1-1; no definite D call. The CDR3 contains 11 residues. Germline-derived CDR1 and CDR2 are SQVTM and ANQGSEA. V lost 6 bases and J lost 4, with 9 bases in between. CDR3 sequence (DNA): TGCAGCGTGCCTGGCAGCACTGAAGCTTTCTTT. This gives the protein CSVPGSTEAFF.

The genes are TRBV12-3 or TRBV12-4 and TRBJ1-5, with D maybe TRBD1 (5 bases). V was cut by 2 bases and J by 4 bases, with 6 bases left in between. The CDR3 loop spans 13 amino acids. CDR3 DNA: TGTGCCAGCAGTTTAACAGGTAATCAGCCCCAGCATTTT. Protein sequence: CASSLTGNQPQHF.

This clone was detected only a few times. This chain uses TRBV9 with TRBJ1-5, with D possibly being TRBD1 (5 bases). Germline CDR1 and CDR2: SGDLS and YYNGEE. The CDR3 totals 15 residues. V was trimmed by 3 bases and J by 6 bases, leaving 16 bases between them. This chain's CDR3 is CASSGGGGLGQPQHF. CDR3 bases: TGTGCCAGCAGCGGGGGGGGAGGGTTGGGTCAGCCCCAGCATTTT.

The J gene is TRBJ1-4, the V gene TRBV28, with D perhaps matching TRBD1 (6 bases). The ends were cut back, 11 bases at V and 5 bases at J, with 9 bases in the middle. The V gene's germline CDR1 is MDHEN and CDR2 SYDVKM. The CDR3 runs to 11 residues. In DNA, the CDR3 is TGTGCCCTAGGACAGAATGAAAAACTGTTTTTT. This gives the protein CALGQNEKLFF.

The gene calls are TRBV29-1 and TRBJ1-1, with D possibly TRBD1 on 6 matching bases. CDR3 size: 14 residues. The V gene's germline CDR1 is SQVTM and CDR2 ANQGSEA. With 3 bases removed from V and 2 bases from J, the gap between germline ends came to 13 bases. The CDR3 loop is CSVDLGGENTEAFF. As DNA, the CDR3 is TGCAGCGTTGACTTAGGGGGAGAAAACACTGAAGCTTTCTTT.

The chain couples TRBV5-4 to TRBJ2-1; 12 nucleotides agree with TRBD2. Germline loops: CDR1 SGHNT, CDR2 YYREEE (reference sequence). Losses at the gene ends were 5 bases for V and 0 bases for J; bases not matched to a gene: 12. The CDR3 contains 19 residues. This chain's CDR3 is CASSPASSGRASSYNEQFF. DNA for the CDR3: TGTGCCAGCAGTCCGGCGTCTAGCGGGAGGGCTAGCTCCTACAATGAGCAGTTCTTC.

The chain carries TRBV5-1 and TRBJ2-2, with 7 positions matching TRBD1. CDR3 length equals 15 residues. The V gene end was trimmed by 9 bases and the J gene end by 3 bases; junction bases not matched to a gene: 11. Germline V gives CDR1 SGHRS, CDR2 YFSETQ. The CDR3 is CANRQGRVDTGELFF. The CDR3 coding sequence is TGCGCCAACAGACAGGGCCGGGTGGACACCGGGGAGCTGTTTTTT. Full variable domain (outside the CDR3, taken from reference TRBV5-1 and TRBJ2-2): KAGVTQTPRYLIKTRGQQVTLSCSPISGHRSVSWYQQTPGQGLQFLFEYFSETQRNKGNFPGRFSGRQFSNSRSEMNVSTLELGDSALYLCANRQGRVDTGELFFGEGSRLTVL.

The V gene is TRBV7-2, the J gene TRBJ1-1; possible D gene TRBD1, 5 bases. The CDR3 covers 13 residues. Trimming removed 4 bases at V and 2 bases at J, with 8 bases between. CDR1 and CDR2 (germline): SGHTA, FQGNSA. The CDR3 sequence is CASSSQGNTEAFF. CDR3 nucleotide sequence: TGTGCCAGCAGCTCGCAGGGAAACACTGAAGCTTTCTTT. Variable domain in full (rest from reference TRBV7-2 and TRBJ1-1): GAGVSQSPSNKVTEKGKDVELRCDPISGHTALYWYRQSLGQGLEFLIYFQGNSAPDKSGLPSDRFSAERTGGSVSTLTIQRTQQEDSAVYLCASSSQGNTEAFFGQGTRLTVV.

The chain is built from TRBV28 and TRBJ1-1, with a possible D match to TRBD1 (5 bases). Trimming took off 7 bases at V and 1 base at J, with 13 bases between the two ends. The CDR3 is 14 residues long. Germline loops: CDR1 MDHEN, CDR2 SYDVKM. The CDR3 DNA reads TGTGCCAGCAATGATCAGGGACCGAACACTGAAGCTTTCTTT. It yields the protein CASNDQGPNTEAFF. Combining the CDR3 with reference TRBV28 and TRBJ1-1 gives the whole variable domain DVKVTQSSRYLVKRTGEKVFLECVQDMDHENMFWYRQDPGLGLRLIYFSYDVKMKEKGDIPEGYSVSREKKERFSLILESASTNQTSMYLCASNDQGPNTEAFFGQGTRLTVV.

This clone was recorded only once. The J gene is TRBJ1-5, the V gene TRBV28; D remains unclear. CDR1 and CDR2 (germline): MDHEN, SYDVKM. The CDR3 runs 16 residues. V was pared by 2 bases and J by 0 bases, with 11 bases between. The CDR3: CASSLGAAYSNQPQHF. As DNA, the CDR3 is TGTGCCAGCAGTTTAGGTGCAGCATATAGCAATCAGCCCCAGCATTTT. The full variable domain, in which reference TRBV28 and TRBJ1-5 provide the parts outside the CDR3, is DVKVTQSSRYLVKRTGEKVFLECVQDMDHENMFWYRQDPGLGLRLIYFSYDVKMKEKGDIPEGYSVSREKKERFSLILESASTNQTSMYLCASSLGAAYSNQPQHFGDGTRLSIL.

V and J are TRBV2 and TRBJ1-6; D ambiguous. The V gene's germline CDR1 is SNHLY and CDR2 FYNNEI. The CDR3 loop spans 14 amino acids. The germline V and J ends were trimmed by 6 bases and 0 bases, with 6 bases remaining between them. The CDR3 DNA is TGTGCCAGCAGGGTGAGCTCCTATAATTCACCCCTCCACTTT. This gives the protein CASRVSSYNSPLHF.